Listed below are T cell receptor beta chains from one sample, sequenced in a study of cytomegalovirus exposure and HLA in healthy donors. TCRdb's copy holds only in-frame clones and misses some; the assay was immunoSEQ multiplex PCR. The table has some 150,000 clones, about four fifths seen once. Sequenced sample: PBMCs. The source is a woman under 30 in good health and CMV-seropositive. Each CDR3 is given with its conserved first and last residue. A D gene is named only where the DNA matches it firmly.

j_gene,v_gene,d_gene,CDR3aa,CDR3nt
TRBJ1-2,TRBV7-2,TRBD1,CASSLETGAYGYTF,TGTGCCAGCAGCTTAGAGACAGGGGCCTATGGCTACACCTTC
TRBJ1-2,TRBV12-5,TRBD1,CASGTSGQGAPKGGYTF,TGTGCTAGTGGCACCTCGGGACAGGGGGCCCCAAAAGGAGGCTACACCTTC
TRBJ2-5,TRBV20-1,NA,CSAEGAETQYF,TGCAGTGCCGAGGGCGCGGAGACCCAGTACTTC
TRBJ1-5,TRBV28,TRBD1,CASRSTGANQPQHF,TGTGCCAGCAGATCCACAGGGGCCAATCAGCCCCAGCATTTT
TRBJ1-2,TRBV9,NA,CASSVDQAANYGYTF,TGTGCCAGCAGCGTCGACCAGGCAGCTAACTATGGCTACACCTTC
TRBJ2-2,TRBV4-3,NA,CASSQVKYDRTTGELFF,TGCGCCAGCAGCCAAGTAAAGTACGACAGGACTACCGGGGAGCTGTTTTTT
TRBJ1-1,TRBV19,NA,CATRNRVIKAPNTEAFF,TGTGCCACCAGGAACAGGGTAATTAAAGCCCCGAACACTGAAGCTTTCTTT
TRBJ2-5,TRBV7-9,NA,CASSSWTYSTRETQYF,TGTGCCAGCAGCTCGTGGACATATTCGACGCGGGAGACCCAGTACTTC
TRBJ1-2,TRBV7-2,TRBD1,CASRGQMGAGYTF,TGTGCCAGCAGGGGACAGATGGGGGCTGGCTACACCTTC
TRBJ1-5,TRBV19,TRBD1,CASKDRPDQPQHF,TGTGCCAGTAAGGACAGGCCGGATCAGCCCCAGCATTTT
TRBJ1-1,TRBV28,TRBD1,CASSPFQGGRTEAFF,TGTGCCAGCAGCCCCTTCCAGGGGGGTAGAACTGAAGCTTTCTTT
TRBJ1-5,TRBV5-1,NA,CASSIGPRGSNQPQHF,TGCGCCAGCAGCATAGGTCCCAGGGGAAGCAATCAGCCCCAGCATTTT
TRBJ2-1,TRBV4-2,NA,CASSQESDSYNEQFF,TGTGCCAGCAGCCAAGAGTCGGACAGCTACAATGAGCAGTTCTTC
TRBJ2-3,TRBV9,TRBD2,CASSVAGLSSDTQYF,TGTGCCAGCAGCGTAGCGGGACTATCCTCAGATACGCAGTATTTT
TRBJ2-6,TRBV7-6,NA,CASSLGQYSGANVLTF,TGTGCCAGCAGCTTAGGGCAGTACTCTGGGGCCAACGTCCTGACTTTC
TRBJ1-5,TRBV19,NA,CASRLNSNQPQHF,TGTGCCAGTAGATTAAATAGCAATCAGCCCCAGCATTTT
TRBJ1-1,TRBV10-3,NA,CATTTVQVSEAFF,TGTGCCACGACGACAGTACAGGTCTCTGAAGCTTTCTTT
TRBJ2-7,TRBV9,NA,CASSVGQSYEQYF,TGTGCCAGCAGCGTAGGACAGTCCTACGAGCAGTACTTC
TRBJ2-3,TRBV29-1,TRBD1,CSVVGQGVNTDTQYF,TGCAGCGTTGTGGGGCAGGGGGTCAACACAGATACGCAGTATTTT
TRBJ1-1,TRBV5-6,NA,CASSLVQLNTEAFF,TGTGCCAGCAGCTTGGTACAACTGAACACTGAAGCTTTCTTT
TRBJ2-7,TRBV5-6,NA,CASNSGSPEQYF,TGTGCCAGCAACTCGGGTAGTCCCGAGCAGTACTTC
TRBJ1-5,TRBV19,TRBD1,CASSQRTGGRYSNQPQHF,TGTGCCAGTAGTCAGCGGACAGGGGGGAGGTATAGCAATCAGCCCCAGCATTTT
TRBJ1-3,TRBV10-2,NA,CASSEWTASGNTIYF,TGCGCCAGCAGTGAGTGGACAGCTTCTGGAAACACCATATATTTT
TRBJ2-7,TRBV29-1,NA,CSVEGQGFEQYF,TGCAGCGTTGAAGGACAAGGATTCGAGCAGTACTTC
TRBJ1-2,TRBV4-3,TRBD1,CASSQAGAGGSYGYTF,TGCGCCAGCAGCCAGGCGGGGGCAGGGGGCTCCTATGGCTACACCTTC